The rows below give T cell receptor beta chains drawn from one sample of a study of T cells in Graves' hyperthyroidism and ophthalmopathy. TCRdb re-analysed the multiplex PCR reads in MiXCR, keeping a single row per CDR3 protein. The sample consists of 270,000 or so distinct CDR3 sequences, around 15% of them appearing once. The sample consisted of blood. These receptors were taken from a woman between 45 and 60 years old with Graves' hyperthyroidism that later progressed to Graves' ophthalmopathy. Both conserved end residues are part of each CDR3. D genes are given only for firm matches. The size field is filled for only some rows; it gives once, few, many or a size class.

j_gene | d_gene | abundance | v_gene | CDR3nt | CDR3aa
TRBJ2-1 | TRBD2 | many | TRBV5-1 | TGCGCCAGCAGCTTACTAGCGGGAGGGCCAGGGGACAATGAGCAGTTCTTC | CASSLLAGGPGDNEQFF
TRBJ2-1 | . | many | TRBV10-2 | TGCGCCAGCAGTTCCGACAGGACGTACAATGAGCAGTTCTTC | CASSSDRTYNEQFF
TRBJ2-5 | . | . | TRBV2 | TGTGCCAGCAGCCCCGGGGGGCTAGAGACCCAGTACTTC | CASSPGGLETQYF
TRBJ2-1 | . | many | TRBV20-1 | TGCAGTGCTCGCACCGTAAGCGGGCGACTCTCCTACAATGAGCAGTTCTTC | CSARTVSGRLSYNEQFF
TRBJ2-3 | . | many | TRBV20-1 | TGCAGTGCACCAGGGACGACCCGCACAGATACGCAGTATTTT | CSAPGTTRTDTQYF
TRBJ1-3 | TRBD1 | . | TRBV5-1 | TGCGCCAGCAGCTCGGGACAGGGGGCGTTTGGAAACACCATATATTTT | CASSSGQGAFGNTIYF
TRBJ1-1 | TRBD1 | once | TRBV20-1 | TGCAGTGCTAGAGATCTCGTGACAGGGCGGAACACTGAAGCTTTCTTT | CSARDLVTGRNTEAFF
TRBJ2-1 | . | many | TRBV28 | TGTGCCAGCAGTGAAAAGGGGGACGGTGAGCAGTTCTTC | CASSEKGDGEQFF
TRBJ1-2 | . | many | TRBV27 | TGTGCCAGCAGTTCCTTGACGGAGGATGGCTACACCTTC | CASSSLTEDGYTF
TRBJ1-5 | TRBD1 | many | TRBV12-3/TRBV12-4 | TGTGCCAGCAGATTCCGGGACAGGGGACAGCCCCAGCATTTT | CASRFRDRGQPQHF
TRBJ2-5 | TRBD2 | . | TRBV6-1 | TGTGCCTGCAGTGAGATTAGCGGGAGGGCCGAGACCCAGTACTTC | CACSEISGRAETQYF
TRBJ1-2 | . | . | TRBV19 | TGTGCCAGTAGCACTACAGGGATAGGCGGCTACACCTTC | CASSTTGIGGYTF
TRBJ1-2 | . | few | TRBV20-1 | TGCAGTGCGTACAACTATGGCTACACCTTC | CSAYNYGYTF
TRBJ2-5 | . | . | TRBV3-1 | TGTGCCAGCAGCCAAGATAAGGGCCTCAATTTAAAAGAGACCCAGTACTTC | CASSQDKGLNLKETQYF
TRBJ1-5 | . | few | TRBV12-3/TRBV12-4 | TGTGCCAGCGGAAACCGGGGCAGAGGTCAGCCCCAGCATTTT | CASGNRGRGQPQHF
TRBJ2-1 | TRBD2 | . | TRBV19 | TGTGCCTGCAGCGGGGCCTGGAGTGAGCAGTTCTTC | CACSGAWSEQFF
TRBJ2-5 | . | many | TRBV11-2 | TGTGCCAGCAGCTTCCCCCTAAGGGGCCAAGAGACCCAGTACTTC | CASSFPLRGQETQYF
TRBJ1-2 | . | . | TRBV24-1 | TGTGCCACCAGTGATTTCTCTAACTATGGCTACACCTTC | CATSDFSNYGYTF
TRBJ2-1 | . | many | TRBV10-3 | TGTGCCATCAGTGAGGTGAGGGGTCACTCCTACAATGAGCAGTTCTTC | CAISEVRGHSYNEQFF
TRBJ2-5 | . | . | TRBV20-1 | TGCAGTGCTAAACCATACGATGAGGGTTGGGCAGAGACCCAGTACTTC | CSAKPYDEGWAETQYF
TRBJ1-1 | TRBD1 | many | TRBV5-6 | TGTGCCAGCAGTTCCGGGACAGAAATCACTGAAGCTTTCTTT | CASSSGTEITEAFF
TRBJ2-5 | . | . | TRBV7-7 | TGTGCTAGCAGCTTATGGGGGGGCGCGGTAGAGACCCAGTACTTC | CASSLWGGAVETQYF
TRBJ1-2 | TRBD1 | few | TRBV19 | TGTGCCAGTAACATTGGGACAGGGCCTAACTATGGCTACACCTTC | CASNIGTGPNYGYTF
TRBJ2-2 | TRBD2 | . | TRBV5-1 | TGCGCCAGCGCCGGCGGGAGCGGCACCGGGGAGCTGTTTTTT | CASAGGSGTGELFF
TRBJ2-3 | TRBD2 | few | TRBV6-1 | TGTGCCAGCAGCGGGAGGTGGACAGATACGCAGTATTTT | CASSGRWTDTQYF
TRBJ1-2 | TRBD1 | many | TRBV5-1 | TGCGCCAGCAGCTCCCGGGACAGGGCTGGCTACACCTTC | CASSSRDRAGYTF
TRBJ2-1 | TRBD1 | many | TRBV20-1 | TGCAGTGCGTCTACAGGGGGGCCGTTCTTC | CSASTGGPFF
TRBJ2-1 | . | . | TRBV7-8 | TGTGCCAGCAGCTCGATTAGAGCGGTATCCTACAATGAGCAGTTCTTC | CASSSIRAVSYNEQFF
TRBJ1-1 | . | many | TRBV5-1 | TGCGCCAGCAGCCGTGGGGGGGAGGGAGGCACTGAAGCTTTCTTT | CASSRGGEGGTEAFF
TRBJ1-2 | . | . | TRBV5-1 | TGCGCCAGCAGCTTGGCCTCACATAGTCGGGGGGCAGATGGCTACACCTTC | CASSLASHSRGADGYTF
TRBJ2-7 | TRBD2 | many | TRBV19 | TGTGCCAGTAGTACCGGACTAGCGGGAGGGTTCGAGCAGTACTTC | CASSTGLAGGFEQYF
TRBJ1-2 | TRBD1 | . | TRBV6-9 | TGTGCCAGCAGTTACCTCCGGGACAGCCATGGCTACACCTTC | CASSYLRDSHGYTF
TRBJ2-5 | . | many | TRBV19 | TGTGCCAGTAGTATCGAGGGCGAGACCCAGTACTTC | CASSIEGETQYF
TRBJ2-1 | TRBD2 | . | TRBV9 | TGTGCCAGCAGCGTAGAGGCGGGAGGGCCCGGGGACAATGAGCAGTTCTTC | CASSVEAGGPGDNEQFF
TRBJ2-1 | TRBD2 | many | TRBV5-1 | TGCGCCAGCAGCCTAGACCCGGGACTAGCGGGTGAGCAGTTCTTC | CASSLDPGLAGEQFF
TRBJ2-7 | . | . | TRBV27 | TGTGCCAGCAGTTTAGGGGACCCTTACGAGCAGTACTTC | CASSLGDPYEQYF
TRBJ2-2 | TRBD2 | many | TRBV28 | TGTGCCAGCAACCGGGAGGGGGGCACCGGGGAGCTGTTTTTT | CASNREGGTGELFF
TRBJ2-5 | TRBD1 | many | TRBV20-1 | TGCAGTGCTCATGACAGGGTGGCCGTGGAGACCCAGTACTTC | CSAHDRVAVETQYF
TRBJ2-4 | . | few | TRBV4-2 | TGTGCCAGCAGCCAATTCGAGTTAGCCAAAAACATTCAGTACTTC | CASSQFELAKNIQYF
TRBJ2-7 | . | . | TRBV20-1 | TGCAGCACCTCCTGGGATACCTACGAGCAGTACTTC | CSTSWDTYEQYF
TRBJ1-5 | . | many | TRBV30 | TGTGCCTGGAGTGTAGGGGCAGGAACGGATCAGCCCCAGCATTTT | CAWSVGAGTDQPQHF
TRBJ2-6 | . | many | TRBV6-1 | TGTGCCAGCAGTGAAGCGGGAAGGTTCGCTGGGGCCAACGTCCTGACTTTC | CASSEAGRFAGANVLTF
TRBJ1-2 | . | . | TRBV19 | TGTGCCAGTAGTTCACTACAGGTCTATGGCTACACCTTC | CASSSLQVYGYTF
TRBJ1-4 | TRBD1 | . | TRBV4-3 | TGCGCCAGCAGCCAAGATGGGACAGGGCGGGAAAAACTGTTTTTT | CASSQDGTGREKLFF
TRBJ2-2 | TRBD2 | few | TRBV19 | TGTGCCAGTATCCCTAGGTCGGGACTAGCGGGAACAGCGAACACCGGGGAGCTGTTTTTT | CASIPRSGLAGTANTGELFF
TRBJ2-1 | . | few | TRBV6-1 | TGTGCCAGCAGTCCAGGCACTACCAACAATGAGCAGTTCTTC | CASSPGTTNNEQFF
TRBJ1-1 | . | many | TRBV4-2 | TGTGCCAGCAGACAAGGGCAAGAGGGCACTGAAGCTTTCTTT | CASRQGQEGTEAFF
TRBJ2-3 | . | many | TRBV20-1 | TGCAGTGCTCCGGACATCTCCTACACAGATACGCAGTATTTT | CSAPDISYTDTQYF
TRBJ1-2 | . | many | TRBV13 | TGTGCCAGCAGCTTCCCGGGGGCTGAGACTTATGGCTACACCTTC | CASSFPGAETYGYTF
TRBJ2-3 | TRBD2 | many | TRBV5-1 | TGCGCCAGCAGCTTGGAATCTAGCGGGGGTGATACGCAGTATTTT | CASSLESSGGDTQYF
TRBJ2-1 | TRBD2 | . | TRBV6-5 | TGTGCCAGCAGTTACTCGGCGGGAGCACAATACAATGAGCAGTTCTTC | CASSYSAGAQYNEQFF
TRBJ2-1 | . | . | TRBV9 | TGTGCCAGCAGTACTAGCAGGGTAAATGAGCAGTTCTTC | CASSTSRVNEQFF
TRBJ2-7 | TRBD1 | many | TRBV28 | TGTGCCAGCAGTTTACAGGGGGAGCCCTCCTACGAGCAGTACTTC | CASSLQGEPSYEQYF
TRBJ1-4 | . | many | TRBV3-1 | TGTGCCAGCAGCCAAGAGGGGGGCGACGAAAAACTGTTTTTT | CASSQEGGDEKLFF